A single sample is the source of the 20 T cell receptor beta chains below, sequenced in a study of cytomegalovirus exposure and HLA in healthy donors. Researchers ran the PCR with 60 Vbeta and 13 Jbeta primers. Using immunoSEQ multiplex PCR, the repertoire was profiled, and TCRdb retains in-frame clones only, with some absent. The sample consists of around 200,000 clones, around three quarters of them appearing once. Sequencing input: PBMCs. Source of these receptors: a man aged 25 to 45 in good health and CMV-seronegative.

The rearrangement joins TRBV5-4 to TRBJ2-5; D is uncertain. The J call is in doubt because the DNA end fits TRBJ2-7 better. Germline CDR1 and CDR2: SGHNT and YYREEE (reference sequence). The CDR3 spans 14 residues. CDR3 sequence: CASSLEASSYEQYF. CDR3 sequence (DNA): TGTGCCAGCAGCCTGGAAGCTAGCTCCTACGAGCAGTACTTC.

This clone has a handful of counts. V is TRBV7-2 and J is TRBJ2-7; 7 nucleotides align to TRBD1. There are 14 residues in the CDR3. Trimming at V came to 6 bases and at J to 6 bases, leaving 11 bases not matched to a gene. Looked up from germline, CDR1 is SGHTA and CDR2 is FQGNSA. The CDR3 sequence: CASRETGSPLEQYF. The CDR3 DNA sequence: TGTGCCAGCAGGGAGACAGGGTCCCCCCTCGAGCAGTACTTC.

The rearrangement joins TRBV5-1 to TRBJ2-4; 7 bases are a match to TRBD1. Trimming removed 0 bases from V and 5 bases from J; junction bases left unmatched: 2. Germline values: CDR1 SGHRS, CDR2 YFSETQ. The CDR3 loop spans 14 amino acids. CDR3 residues: CASSLGQGENIQYF. Written as DNA, the CDR3 is TGCGCCAGCAGCTTGGGACAGGGCGAAAACATTCAGTACTTC.

A few counts support this clone. The CDR3 reads CASSPTGFPHEQYF. CDR3 in DNA: TGCGCCAGCAGCCCCACGGGGTTCCCCCACGAGCAGTACTTC. The V gene is TRBV5-1, the J gene TRBJ2-7; D might be TRBD2 (5 bases). CDR3 length: 14 amino acids. Germline CDR1 reads SGHRS; CDR2 reads YFSETQ. V was pared by 4 bases and J by 5 bases, with 16 bases between.

The chain employs TRBV7-8 and TRBJ1-2; no definite D call. V dropped 4 bases and J dropped 4 bases, with 16 bases sitting between them. This CDR3 spans 15 amino acids. Germline values: CDR1 SGHVS, CDR2 FQNEAQ. The CDR3 coding sequence is TGTGCCAGCAGCTACGACACACAGACTACCTATGGCTACACCTTC. This codes for CASSYDTQTTYGYTF.

This chain uses TRBV4-1 with TRBJ2-3, with 14 positions matching TRBD2. With V trimmed by 4 bases and J by 0 bases, 9 bases remained unmatched. This CDR3 comprises 19 residues. CDR1 is MGHRA and CDR2 is YSYEKL in the germline V gene. CDR3 protein: CASSLQGTSGRGSTDTQYF. CDR3 nucleotides: TGCGCCAGCAGCCTACAGGGGACTAGCGGGAGAGGGAGCACAGATACGCAGTATTTT.

J is TRBJ1-2 and V is TRBV5-4; D unclear. Between the trimmed V and J ends, which lost 4 bases and 4 bases, there was a span of 14 bases. The CDR3 spans 14 residues. Germline assignment: CDR1 SGHNT and CDR2 YYREEE (reference sequence). The CDR3: CASSVTMEAYGYTF. The DNA for the CDR3 is TGTGCCAGCAGCGTGACAATGGAGGCCTATGGCTACACCTTC.

The DNA of the CDR3 is TGTGCCAGCTCACCCGCCGGGGTCCTCTCCTACGAGCAGTACTTC. Amino acids: CASSPAGVLSYEQYF. The gene calls are TRBV18 and TRBJ2-7; a possible D gene is TRBD2 (5 bases). With 3 bases removed from V and 0 bases from J, the gap between germline ends came to 12 bases. Germline V gene lookup returns CDR1 KGHSH and CDR2 LQKENI. CDR3 length: 15 residues.

V and J are TRBV7-9 and TRBJ1-4, with 10 positions matching TRBD1. The CDR3 loop spans 16 amino acids. Germline CDR1 SEHNR, CDR2 FQNEAQ (reference sequence). V lost 5 bases and J lost 3; bases outside the gene matches: 6. In DNA form, the CDR3 reads TGTGCCAGCAGCCAGACAGGGGGCAAGGCTAATGAAAAACTGTTTTTT. Translation: CASSQTGGKANEKLFF.

The chain recombines TRBV10-1 with TRBJ2-7, with 12 bases lining up with TRBD2. CDR1 and CDR2 (germline): WNHNN, SYGVQD (reference sequence). CDR3 length: 15 residues. J lost 3 bases, V lost 5 bases, and 5 bases had no gene match. The DNA of the CDR3 is TGCGCCAGCAGTTCTAGCGGGAGGGCCATCTACGAGCAGTACTTC. Its translation: CASSSSGRAIYEQYF.

J is TRBJ1-2 and V is TRBV6-5; D gene ambiguous. CDR1 is MNHEY, CDR2 SVGAGI, per germline. CDR3 length equals 15 residues. The ends were cut back, 0 bases at V and 3 bases at J, with 11 bases in the middle. The DNA for the CDR3 is TGTGCCAGCAGTTACTCGGCAGCCACAGACTATGGCTACACCTTC. Translating gives CASSYSAATDYGYTF.

The chain links TRBV4-1 to TRBJ1-1, with TRBD1 matching 11 bases. The CDR3 spans 22 residues. V lost 3 bases, J lost 1 base, and 22 bases stayed unmatched. Germline V gene sequence: CDR1 MGHRA, CDR2 YSYEKL. CDR3 DNA: TGCGCCAGCAGCCAGTCCGGACAGGGGGCGCAGCTCTTAGAAAGAGGGAACACTGAAGCTTTCTTT. Translated: CASSQSGQGAQLLERGNTEAFF.

The chain has TRBV6-5 and TRBJ1-3; D unclear. The CDR3 is made up of 14 amino acids. Germline values: CDR1 MNHEY, CDR2 SVGAGI. V dropped 7 bases and J dropped 2 bases, with 12 bases sitting between them. DNA for the CDR3: TGTGCCAGCATCCCGGCGGGAACTGGAAACACCATATATTTT. It codes for CASIPAGTGNTIYF.

The V call is TRBV7-7, the J call TRBJ2-5; 10 nucleotides line up with TRBD2. This CDR3 contains 14 residues. CDR1 is SSHAT and CDR2 is FNYEAQ in the germline V gene (reference sequence). The trim removed 5 bases at V and 5 bases at J, leaving 5 bases unmatched. CDR3: CASSASGSFETQYF. CDR3 nucleotides: TGTGCCAGCAGCGCTAGCGGGAGTTTCGAGACCCAGTACTTC.

The V call is TRBV28, the J call TRBJ2-7; TRBD1 aligns across 7 bases. The germline gives CDR1 MDHEN, CDR2 SYDVKM. The CDR3 length is 15 residues. J was trimmed by 4 bases and V by 5 bases; bases with no gene match: 11. The CDR3 DNA is TGTGCCAGCAGTGAACGACGGGACAGCTTTTACGAGCAGTACTTC. It translates to CASSERRDSFYEQYF.

The chain combines TRBV30 with TRBJ2-7; TRBD2 agrees at 11 bases. The trim removed 3 bases at V and 2 bases at J, leaving 6 bases unmatched. The CDR3 length is 15 residues. Germline V lookup: CDR1 GTSNPN, CDR2 SVGIG (reference sequence). The CDR3 nucleotides are TGTGCCTGGAGAGCACTAGCGGGAGATCCCTACGAGCAGTACTTC. Translating it yields CAWRALAGDPYEQYF.

The V call is TRBV2, the J call TRBJ2-7; 13 nucleotides align to TRBD2. The V gene's germline CDR1 is SNHLY and CDR2 FYNNEI. The CDR3 contains 14 residues. Trimming removed 7 bases from V and 7 bases from J; junction bases left unmatched: 7. For the CDR3, the DNA is TGTGCCAGCATTGGACTAGCGGGAGAATTTGAGCAGTACTTC. It encodes CASIGLAGEFEQYF.

The gene calls are TRBV25-1 and TRBJ2-2; possibly TRBD2 for D (7 bases). CDR3 length: 16 amino acids. Germline CDR1 reads MGHDK; CDR2 reads SYGVNS. V lost 6 bases and J lost 3, with 17 bases in between. The CDR3 spells CASRDRGARDTGELFF. CDR3 sequence (DNA): TGTGCCAGCAGGGATCGGGGGGCACGGGACACCGGGGAGCTGTTTTTT.

The chain carries TRBV5-1 and TRBJ2-7; 10 nucleotides agree with TRBD2. The CDR3 sequence is 16 residues long. V was clipped by 1 base and J by 0 bases; unmatched bases: 4. Germline CDR1 is SGHRS and CDR2 is YFSETQ. CDR3 in DNA: TGCGCCAGCAGCTTGTCCGGACTAGCGGTCTCCTACGAGCAGTACTTC. Translating gives CASSLSGLAVSYEQYF.

V and J are TRBV9 and TRBJ2-1; no definite D call. Trimming stripped 10 bases from V and 7 bases from J, with 18 bases between. Germline V gene sequence: CDR1 SGDLS, CDR2 YYNGEE. The CDR3 contains 13 residues. The CDR3 coding sequence is TGTGCCTCCTCCGTTGGGCCTGTGAATGAGCAGTTCTTC. Translated, it gives CASSVGPVNEQFF.